The T cell receptor (beta chain) under discussion was sequenced for a study of early T cells in non-severe SARS-CoV-2 infection. As for the study in general: The sequenced material was bulk RNA from unsorted whole blood, and its chains were unpaired. Study outcomes and limitations: A preference for anti-spike CD8 responses marked VDJdb matching, which missed private and CD4 specificities.

This clonotype was seen at least ten times. Its matching antigen is unknown. Each cDNA molecule carried a unique molecular identifier. TCRdb re-analysed the 5' RACE reads in MiXCR, keeping a single row per CDR3 protein. The data hold approximately 27,000 distinct CDR3 sequences, with less than 10% observed a single time. The CDR3 spans 13 residues. V was clipped by 3 bases and J by 2 bases, with 7 bases between them. The TCR originated in an adult who was a healthcare worker with PCR-confirmed SARS-CoV-2 infection or an uninfected control (not recorded which). Sequenced: whole blood. This chain uses TRBV12-3 or TRBV12-4 with TRBJ1-1; D gene ambiguous. DNA for the CDR3: TGTGCCAGCAGTTTCGGTCGAAACACTGAAGCTTTCTTT. It yields the protein CASSFGRNTEAFF.